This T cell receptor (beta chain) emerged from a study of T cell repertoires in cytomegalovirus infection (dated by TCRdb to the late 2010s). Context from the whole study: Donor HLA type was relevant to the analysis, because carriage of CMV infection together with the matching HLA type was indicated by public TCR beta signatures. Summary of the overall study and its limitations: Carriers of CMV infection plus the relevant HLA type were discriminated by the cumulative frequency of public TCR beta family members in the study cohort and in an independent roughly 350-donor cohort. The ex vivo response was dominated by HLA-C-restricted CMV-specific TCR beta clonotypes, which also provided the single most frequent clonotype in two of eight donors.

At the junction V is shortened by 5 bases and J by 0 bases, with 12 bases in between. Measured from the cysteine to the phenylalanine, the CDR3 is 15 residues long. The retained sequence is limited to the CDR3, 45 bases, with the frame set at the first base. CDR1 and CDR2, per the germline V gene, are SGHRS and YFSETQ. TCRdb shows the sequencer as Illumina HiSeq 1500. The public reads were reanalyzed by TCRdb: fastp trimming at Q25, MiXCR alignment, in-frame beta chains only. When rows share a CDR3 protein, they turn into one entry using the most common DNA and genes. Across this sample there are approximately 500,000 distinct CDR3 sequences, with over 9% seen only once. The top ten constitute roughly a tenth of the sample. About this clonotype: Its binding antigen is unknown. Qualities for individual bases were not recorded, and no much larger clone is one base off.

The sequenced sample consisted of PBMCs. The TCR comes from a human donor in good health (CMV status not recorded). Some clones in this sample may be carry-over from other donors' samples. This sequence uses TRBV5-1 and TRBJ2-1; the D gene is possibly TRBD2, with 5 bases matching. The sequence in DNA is TGCGCCAGCAGACAAGTCGGAGGCTCCTACAATGAGCAGTTCTTC. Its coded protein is CASRQVGGSYNEQFF.